This TCR beta chain was sequenced during a study of CXCR3-negative and CXCR3-positive naive CD8 T cells. General study results and limits: Naive CXCR3-positive and CXCR3-negative cells shared similar TRBV-TRBJ usage, unlike memory cells. More hydrophobic TRB CDR3s were found in CXCR3-positive naive cells than in CXCR3-negative naive cells.

Comment on this clonotype: Its target is not known.

Through 5' RACE with UMI labels, the TRB cDNA libraries were prepared. TCRdb derives one entry per CDR3 protein from the 5' RACE reads, leaving out DNA. Across tens of thousands of distinct CDR3 sequences, the top ten clones capture less than 0.85% of the sample. This CDR3 is built from 14 residues. The J gene is TRBJ2-6, the V gene TRBV12-3 or TRBV12-4; with no DNA, the TCRdb D assignment of TRBD1 cannot be verified. The sequencing sample was made of naive CXCR3+ CD8+ T cells from blood. Documented subset: CD45RO-CCR7+CD27+CD95- naive CD8+ T cells expressing CXCR3 (TNR3+). This receptor was obtained from a human donor in good health. Some clones in this sample may be carry-over from other donors' samples. CDR3 sequence reads: CASTGGAGANVLTF.